This T cell receptor beta chain was observed in a study of T cell responses to AZD1222 COVID-19 vaccine. The study's findings and limits: A mostly white British donor set with more females was recruited, and clonal diversity was possibly underestimated. Distributed over spike, vaccine-associated CD4 TCRs predominated at 160-218 and 743-854.

V lost 1 base, J lost 1 base, and 5 bases lay in between. The CDR3 is made up of 13 amino acids. The germline V gene encodes CDR1 LGHNA and CDR2 YSLEER. Second-dose groups at about 4 or about 12 weeks were pooled. Profiling relied on immunoSEQ multiplex PCR, and the TCRdb table lists in-frame clones only, not all of them. The data show approximately 110,000 clones, roughly 85% seen once. Of note for this clone: What it binds is not known.

The rearrangement links TRBV4-3 to TRBJ2-7; D is ambiguous. The source of this sequence is an adult who received the AZD1222 COVID-19 vaccine. The source material was peripheral blood, sampled 28 days after the second AZD1222 dose. The CDR3 spells CASSQGVSYEQYF. The CDR3 DNA sequence: TGCGCCAGCAGCCAAGGGGTTTCCTACGAGCAGTACTTC.